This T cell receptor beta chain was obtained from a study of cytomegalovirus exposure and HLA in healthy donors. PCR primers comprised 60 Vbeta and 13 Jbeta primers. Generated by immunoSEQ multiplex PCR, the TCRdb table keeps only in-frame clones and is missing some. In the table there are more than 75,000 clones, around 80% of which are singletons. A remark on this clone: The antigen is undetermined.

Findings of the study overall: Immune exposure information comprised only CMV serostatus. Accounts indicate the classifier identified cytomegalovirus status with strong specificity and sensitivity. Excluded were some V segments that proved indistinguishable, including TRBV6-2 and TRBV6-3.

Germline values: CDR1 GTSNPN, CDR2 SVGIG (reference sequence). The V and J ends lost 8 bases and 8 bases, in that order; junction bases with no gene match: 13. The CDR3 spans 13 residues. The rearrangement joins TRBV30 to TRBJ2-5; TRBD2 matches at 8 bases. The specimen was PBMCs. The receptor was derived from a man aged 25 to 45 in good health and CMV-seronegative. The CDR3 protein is CAQAGDFATTQYF. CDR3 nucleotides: TGTGCCCAAGCGGGAGATTTTGCTACCACCCAGTACTTC.